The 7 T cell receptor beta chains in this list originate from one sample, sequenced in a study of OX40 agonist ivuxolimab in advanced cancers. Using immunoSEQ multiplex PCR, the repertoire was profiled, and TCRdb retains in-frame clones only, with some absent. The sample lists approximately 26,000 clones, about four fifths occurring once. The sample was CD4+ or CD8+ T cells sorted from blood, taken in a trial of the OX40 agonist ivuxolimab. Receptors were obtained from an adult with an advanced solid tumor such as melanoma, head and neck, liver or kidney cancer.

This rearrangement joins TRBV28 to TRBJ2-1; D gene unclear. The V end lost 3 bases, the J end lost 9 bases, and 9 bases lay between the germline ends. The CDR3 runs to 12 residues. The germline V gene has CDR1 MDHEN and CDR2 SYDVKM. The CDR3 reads CASSLVRGEQFF. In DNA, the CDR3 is TGTGCCAGCAGTTTGGTGAGAGGTGAGCAGTTCTTC.

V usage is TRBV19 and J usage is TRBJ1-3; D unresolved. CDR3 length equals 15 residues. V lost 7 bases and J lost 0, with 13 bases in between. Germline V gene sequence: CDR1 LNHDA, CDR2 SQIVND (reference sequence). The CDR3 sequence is CASTLGLDSGNTIYF. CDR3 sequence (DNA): TGTGCCAGTACCCTAGGTCTCGACTCTGGAAACACCATATATTTT.

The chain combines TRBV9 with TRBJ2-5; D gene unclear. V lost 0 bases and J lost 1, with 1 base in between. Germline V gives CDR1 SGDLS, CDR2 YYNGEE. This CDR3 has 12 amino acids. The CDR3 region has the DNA TGTGCCAGCAGCGTAGGCCAAGAGACCCAGTACTTC. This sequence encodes CASSVGQETQYF.

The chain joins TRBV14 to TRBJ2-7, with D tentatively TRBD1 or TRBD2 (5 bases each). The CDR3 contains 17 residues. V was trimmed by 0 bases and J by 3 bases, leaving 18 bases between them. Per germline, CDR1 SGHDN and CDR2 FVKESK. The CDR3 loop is CASSQETGPLALYEQYF. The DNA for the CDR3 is TGTGCCAGCAGCCAAGAAACGGGGCCCCTCGCTCTCTACGAGCAGTACTTC.

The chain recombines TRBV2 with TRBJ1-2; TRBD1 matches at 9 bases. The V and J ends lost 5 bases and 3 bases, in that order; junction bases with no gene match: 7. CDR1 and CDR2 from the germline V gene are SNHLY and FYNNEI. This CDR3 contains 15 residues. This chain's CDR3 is CASSHNRGRDYGYTF. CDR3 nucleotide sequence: TGTGCCAGCAGTCATAACAGGGGGCGCGACTATGGCTACACCTTC.

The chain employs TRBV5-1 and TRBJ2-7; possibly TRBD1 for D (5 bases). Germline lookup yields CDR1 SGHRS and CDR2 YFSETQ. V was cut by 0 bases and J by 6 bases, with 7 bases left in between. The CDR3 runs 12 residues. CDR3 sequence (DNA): TGCGCCAGCAGCTTGGAGGGGATCGAGCAGTACTTC. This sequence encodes CASSLEGIEQYF.

The chain's CDR3 is CASSLAGLPEGPGIQETQYF. Written as DNA, the CDR3 is TGTGCCAGCAGCTTAGCAGGGCTCCCAGAGGGGCCCGGAATACAAGAGACCCAGTACTTC. This rearrangement joins TRBV13 to TRBJ2-5; D tentatively fits TRBD1 or TRBD2 (5 bases each). In germline, CDR1 is PRHDT, CDR2 FYEKMQ (reference sequence). There are 20 residues in the CDR3. With 1 base removed from V and 2 bases from J, the gap between germline ends came to 26 bases.